This T cell receptor (beta chain) was obtained from a study of CD4+ T cells in melanoma. The method was immunoSEQ multiplex PCR; TCRdb's version includes in-frame clones alone and lacks a portion of them. The sample yields over 5,500 clones, 45% to 55% seen once. On this clone: Its specificity is not known.

The CDR3 has 14 amino acids. Germline V gene sequence: CDR1 SGHVS, CDR2 FNYEAQ. V dropped 2 bases and J dropped 3 bases, with 10 bases sitting between them. Study-level findings and limits: A reported correlation linked neoantigen-specific CD4+ T cells to CD8+, macrophage and B cell function. Reportedly, melanoma neoantigen-specific CD4+ T cells showed varied differentiation states.

This TCR derives from a human donor with melanoma. Material: cells from a culture (not recorded whether cultured in vitro). This rearrangement joins TRBV7-6 to TRBJ2-5; weak D call: TRBD2 (5 bases). The CDR3 bases are TGTGCCAGCAGCTTATCAGCGGCCGAAGAGACCCAGTACTTC. Encoded protein: CASSLSAAEETQYF.